This T cell receptor beta chain is drawn from a study of blood T cell repertoires in COVID-19. V shed 3 bases, J shed 6 bases, and the junction held 6 bases outside the gene matches. Germline assignment: CDR1 SGDLS and CDR2 YYNGEE. The CDR3 length is 17 residues. Profiled with immunoSEQ multiplex PCR; TCRdb holds only in-frame clones, not every one. The table shows about 240,000 clones, with about 90% occurring only once. This clonotype originated in a woman aged 35 to 49 with acute COVID-19. Sequencing was carried out using PBMCs or T cells enriched from blood (not recorded which). V gene TRBV9 combines with J gene TRBJ2-1; 16 nucleotides line up with TRBD2. The CDR3 coding sequence is TGTGCCAGCAGCGCGGGACTAGCGGGAGGGTTCGGCAATGAGCAGTTCTTC. Amino acid sequence: CASSAGLAGGFGNEQFF.